What follows are 21 T cell receptor beta chains derived from one specimen sequenced in a study of T cells expressing NK-cell markers. No DNA is given; TCRdb re-called the 5' RACE reads and lists each CDR3 protein once. The sample data list some 450,000 distinct CDR3 sequences. Sequencing was performed on blood T cells: a sorted CD56 or NKG2C T cell subset, CD4+ or CD8+ T cells, or bulk PBMC T cells (not recorded which). The receptors were sampled from a woman aged 18 to 75 in good health.

CDR3 amino acids: CASSLAGLNSYNEQFF. The chain combines TRBV7-9 with TRBJ2-1. Looked up from germline, CDR1 is SEHNR and CDR2 is FQNEAQ (reference sequence). The CDR3 runs to 16 residues. Full variable domain (missing parts from reference TRBV7-9 and TRBJ2-1): DTGVSQNPRHKITKRGQNVTFRCDPISEHNRLYWYRQTLGQGPEFLTYFQNEAQLEKSRLLSDRFSAERPKGSFSTLEIQRTEQGDSAMYLCASSLAGLNSYNEQFFGPGTRLTVL.

The chain carries TRBV29-1 and TRBJ2-5; the D call from TCRdb, TRBD1, cannot be confirmed without DNA. There are 14 residues in the CDR3. The germline gives CDR1 SQVTM, CDR2 ANQGSEA. CDR3 region: CSAAQGALGETQYF.

The chain carries TRBV20-1 and TRBJ1-5. CDR1 is DFQATT and CDR2 is SNEGSKA in the germline V gene (reference sequence). The CDR3 is 13 residues long. The CDR3 protein is CSAGVGSNQPQHF.

V is TRBV5-1 and J is TRBJ2-1; TCRdb indicates TRBD1, and absent DNA this call remains unverified. Germline values: CDR1 SGHRS, CDR2 YFSETQ. The CDR3 is 16 amino acids. The CDR3 protein is CASSSPGHSFGDEQFF.

The V gene is TRBV12-3 or TRBV12-4, the J gene TRBJ1-2; TCRdb outputs TRBD1, but without DNA this stays unchecked. The CDR3 covers 14 residues. CDR3 region: CASTLDDRNYGYTF.

V usage is TRBV6-5 and J usage is TRBJ2-1; TCRdb selects TRBD2, and the lack of DNA leaves this call unchecked. The CDR3 loop spans 17 amino acids. Germline CDR1 reads MNHEY; CDR2 reads SVGAGI. The CDR3 loop reads CASSYTHPSGGDNEQFF.

The chain uses TRBV10-2 and TRBJ1-1. This CDR3 is 16 amino acids long. CDR1 and CDR2 (germline): WSHSY, SAAADI. The CDR3: CASRLVDSRANTEAFF.

CDR3 amino acids: CASSAVDHNTEAFF. The chain combines TRBV5-6 with TRBJ1-1. This CDR3 spans 14 amino acids. From germline, CDR1 is SGHDT and CDR2 YYEEEE.

This chain links TRBV7-2 with TRBJ2-1; the TCRdb call, TRBD2, lacks DNA for checking. The CDR3 is 15 amino acids. CDR1 is SGHTA and CDR2 is FQGNSA in the germline V gene. The CDR3 loop reads CASSLSSSGAYEQFF.

This rearrangement joins TRBV27 to TRBJ2-5; as DNA is missing, the TRBD1 call by TCRdb cannot be tested. The CDR3 totals 14 residues. Germline V gives CDR1 MNHEY, CDR2 SMNVEV (reference sequence). CDR3 sequence: CASSQIWGSKTQYF.

The V and J genes are TRBV7-2 and TRBJ1-1. CDR1 is SGHTA and CDR2 is FQGNSA in the germline V gene. This CDR3 region has 16 residues. CDR3 sequence: CASSLGGGTGNTEAFF. Full variable domain (remainder filled in from reference TRBV7-2 and TRBJ1-1): GAGVSQSPSNKVTEKGKDVELRCDPISGHTALYWYRQSLGQGLEFLIYFQGNSAPDKSGLPSDRFSAERTGGSVSTLTIQRTQQEDSAVYLCASSLGGGTGNTEAFFGQGTRLTVV.

The chain couples TRBV18 to TRBJ2-7; the TRBD1 assignment by TCRdb is unverifiable without DNA. The CDR3 sequence is 14 residues long. Germline loops: CDR1 KGHSH, CDR2 LQKENI. The chain's CDR3 is CASARDNSDYEQYF.

This rearrangement joins TRBV5-1 to TRBJ2-1. This CDR3 is built from 15 residues. Germline loops: CDR1 SGHRS, CDR2 YFSETQ. This CDR3 reads CASNLSGGPYNEQFF.

The rearrangement uses TRBV19 and TRBJ2-5; as DNA is missing, the TRBD1 call by TCRdb cannot be tested. Germline CDR1 and CDR2: LNHDA and SQIVND (reference sequence). The CDR3 loop spans 11 amino acids. The CDR3 loop is CASRQGETQYF.

V and J are TRBV30 and TRBJ2-3; TCRdb outputs TRBD1, but without DNA this stays unchecked. The CDR3 extends over 14 amino acids. Germline lookup yields CDR1 GTSNPN and CDR2 SVGIG (reference sequence). CDR3 protein: CAWSVEGAGDTQYF. The full variable domain, rest sourced from reference TRBV30 and TRBJ2-3, is SQTIHQWPATLVQPVGSPLSLECTVEGTSNPNLYWYRQAAGRGLQLLFYSVGIGQISSEVPQNLSASRPQDRQFILSSKKLLLSDSGFYLCAWSVEGAGDTQYFGPGTRLTVL.

The V call is TRBV7-9, the J call TRBJ1-2; no DNA is available, so the TRBD1 call from TCRdb remains unchecked. The CDR3 spans 14 residues. The germline V gene encodes CDR1 SEHNR and CDR2 FQNEAQ (reference sequence). CDR3: CASSATYRGNGYTF.

The CDR3: CACMGSGNQPQHF. The chain employs TRBV19 and TRBJ1-5. From germline, CDR1 is LNHDA and CDR2 SQIVND (reference sequence). The CDR3 is made up of 13 amino acids.

The chain is built from TRBV20-1 and TRBJ1-4; TCRdb calls TRBD1, which cannot be checked without DNA. This CDR3 comprises 16 residues. The germline V gene encodes CDR1 DFQATT and CDR2 SNEGSKA (reference sequence). CDR3 in amino acids: CSASYGQGATNEKLFF.

The rearrangement links TRBV7-3 to TRBJ2-3; checking the TCRdb D call of TRBD1 is not possible without DNA. Germline values: CDR1 SGHTA, CDR2 FQGTGA. The CDR3 totals 14 residues. The CDR3 protein is CASSYPGQPDTQYF.

The genes are TRBV6-5 and TRBJ2-1; TCRdb proposes TRBD2, but this gene call is untestable without DNA. Germline V gene lookup returns CDR1 MNHEY and CDR2 SVGAGI. The CDR3 runs 19 residues. The CDR3 spells CASSYPTLASGKSYNEQFF.

V usage is TRBV12-3 or TRBV12-4 and J usage is TRBJ2-5; absent DNA, TCRdb's TRBD1 call cannot be checked. The CDR3 is 12 amino acids. CDR3 loop: CASGDRGETQYF.